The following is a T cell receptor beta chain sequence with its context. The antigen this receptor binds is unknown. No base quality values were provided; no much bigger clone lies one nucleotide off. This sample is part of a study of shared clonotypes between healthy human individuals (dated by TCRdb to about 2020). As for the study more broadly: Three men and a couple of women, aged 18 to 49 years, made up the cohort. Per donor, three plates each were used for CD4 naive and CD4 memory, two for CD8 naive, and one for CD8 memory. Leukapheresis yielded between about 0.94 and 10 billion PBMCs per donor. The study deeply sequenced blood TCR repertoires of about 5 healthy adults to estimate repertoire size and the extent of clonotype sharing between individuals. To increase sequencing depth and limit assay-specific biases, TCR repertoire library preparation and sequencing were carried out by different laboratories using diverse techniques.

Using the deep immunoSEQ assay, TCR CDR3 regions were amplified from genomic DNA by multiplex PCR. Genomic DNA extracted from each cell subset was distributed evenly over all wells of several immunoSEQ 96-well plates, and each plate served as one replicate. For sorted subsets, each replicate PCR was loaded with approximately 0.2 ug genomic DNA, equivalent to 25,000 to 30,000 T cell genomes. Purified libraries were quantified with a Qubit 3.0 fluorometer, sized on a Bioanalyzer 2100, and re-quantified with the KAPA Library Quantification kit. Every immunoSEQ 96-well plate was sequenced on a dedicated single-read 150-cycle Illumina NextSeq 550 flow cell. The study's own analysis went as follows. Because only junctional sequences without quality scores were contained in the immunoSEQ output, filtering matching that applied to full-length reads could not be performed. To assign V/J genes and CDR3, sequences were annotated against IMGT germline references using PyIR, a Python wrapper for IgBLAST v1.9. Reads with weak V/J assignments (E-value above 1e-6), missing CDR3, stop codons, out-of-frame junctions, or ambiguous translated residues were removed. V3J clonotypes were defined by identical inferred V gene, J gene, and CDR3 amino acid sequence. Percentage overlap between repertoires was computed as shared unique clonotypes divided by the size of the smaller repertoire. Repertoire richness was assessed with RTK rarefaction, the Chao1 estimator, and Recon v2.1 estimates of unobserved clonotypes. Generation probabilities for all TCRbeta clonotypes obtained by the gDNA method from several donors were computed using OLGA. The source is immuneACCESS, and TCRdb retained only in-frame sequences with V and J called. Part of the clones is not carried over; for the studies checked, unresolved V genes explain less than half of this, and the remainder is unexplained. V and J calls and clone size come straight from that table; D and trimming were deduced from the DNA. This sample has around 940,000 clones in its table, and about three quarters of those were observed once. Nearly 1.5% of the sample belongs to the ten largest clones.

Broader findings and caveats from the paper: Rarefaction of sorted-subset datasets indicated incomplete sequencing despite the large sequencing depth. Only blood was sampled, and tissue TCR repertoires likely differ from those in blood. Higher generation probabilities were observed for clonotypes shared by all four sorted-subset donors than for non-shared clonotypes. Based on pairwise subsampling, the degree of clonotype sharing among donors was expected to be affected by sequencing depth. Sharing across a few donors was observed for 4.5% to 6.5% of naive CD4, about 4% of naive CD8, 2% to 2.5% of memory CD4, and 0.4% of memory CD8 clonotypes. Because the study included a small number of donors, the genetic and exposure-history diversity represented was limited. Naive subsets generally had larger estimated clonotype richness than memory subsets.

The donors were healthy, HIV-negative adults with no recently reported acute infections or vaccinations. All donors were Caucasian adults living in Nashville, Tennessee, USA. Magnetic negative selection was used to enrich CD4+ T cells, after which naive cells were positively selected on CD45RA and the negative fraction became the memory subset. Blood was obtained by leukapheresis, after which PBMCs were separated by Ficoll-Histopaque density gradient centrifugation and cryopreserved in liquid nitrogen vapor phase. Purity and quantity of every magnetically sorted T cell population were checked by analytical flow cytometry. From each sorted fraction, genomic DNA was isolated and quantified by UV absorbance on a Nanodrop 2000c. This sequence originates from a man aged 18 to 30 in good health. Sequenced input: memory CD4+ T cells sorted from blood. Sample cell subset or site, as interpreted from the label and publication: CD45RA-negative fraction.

The DNA sequence is TGTGCCAGCAGCCGAACTGGGCAGGGACGGGGAGAGCAGTACTTC. Its translation reads: CASSRTGQGRGEQYF. The rearranged segments are TRBV14 and TRBJ2-7; the D element could tentatively be TRBD1 or TRBD2, as 5 bases agree for each. Trimming at the junction amounts to 4 bases on V and 7 bases on J, and the germline ends lie 20 bases apart. The germline V gene provides CDR1 SGHDN and CDR2 FVKESK. The CDR3 runs 15 amino acids, cysteine and phenylalanine included. The entry retains the CDR3 DNA only, 45 bases that are in frame from base 1.